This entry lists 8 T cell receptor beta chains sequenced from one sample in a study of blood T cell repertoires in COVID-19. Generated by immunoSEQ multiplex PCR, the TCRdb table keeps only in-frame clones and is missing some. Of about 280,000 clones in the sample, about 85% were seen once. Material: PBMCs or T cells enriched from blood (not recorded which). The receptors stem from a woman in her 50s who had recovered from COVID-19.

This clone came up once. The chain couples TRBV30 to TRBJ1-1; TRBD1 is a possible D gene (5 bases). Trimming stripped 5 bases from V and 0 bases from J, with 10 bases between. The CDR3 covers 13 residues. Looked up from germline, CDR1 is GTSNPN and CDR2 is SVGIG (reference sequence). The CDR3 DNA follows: TGTGCCTGGGGGGGGAGAATGAACACTGAAGCTTTCTTT. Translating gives CAWGGRMNTEAFF. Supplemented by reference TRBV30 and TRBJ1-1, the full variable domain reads SQTIHQWPATLVQPVGSPLSLECTVEGTSNPNLYWYRQAAGRGLQLLFYSVGIGQISSEVPQNLSASRPQDRQFILSSKKLLLSDSGFYLCAWGGRMNTEAFFGQGTRLTVV.

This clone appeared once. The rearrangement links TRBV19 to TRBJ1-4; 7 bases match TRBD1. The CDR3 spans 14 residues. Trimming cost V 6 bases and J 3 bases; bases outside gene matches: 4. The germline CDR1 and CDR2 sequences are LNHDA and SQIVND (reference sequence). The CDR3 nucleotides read TGTGCCAGTAGAAAGGGGGCAGCTAATGAAAAACTGTTTTTT. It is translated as CASRKGAANEKLFF. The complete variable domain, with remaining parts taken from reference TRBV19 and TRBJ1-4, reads DGGITQSPKYLFRKEGQNVTLSCEQNLNHDAMYWYRQDPGQGLRLIYYSQIVNDFQKGDIAEGYSVSREKKESFPLTVTSAQKNPTAFYLCASRKGAANEKLFFGSGTQLSVL.

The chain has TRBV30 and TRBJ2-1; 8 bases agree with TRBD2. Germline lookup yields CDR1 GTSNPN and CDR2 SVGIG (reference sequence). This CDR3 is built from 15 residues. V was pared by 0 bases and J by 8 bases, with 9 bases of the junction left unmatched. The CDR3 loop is CAWSVPSGGTDEQFF. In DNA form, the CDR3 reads TGTGCCTGGAGTGTACCCAGCGGGGGAACCGATGAGCAGTTCTTC.

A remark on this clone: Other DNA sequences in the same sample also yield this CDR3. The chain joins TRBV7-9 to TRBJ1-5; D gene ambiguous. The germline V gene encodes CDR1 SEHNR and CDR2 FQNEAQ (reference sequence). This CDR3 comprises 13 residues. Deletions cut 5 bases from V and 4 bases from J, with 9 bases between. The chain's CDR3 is CASSQGGNQPQHF. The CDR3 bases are TGTGCCAGCAGCCAAGGCGGGAATCAGCCCCAGCATTTT.

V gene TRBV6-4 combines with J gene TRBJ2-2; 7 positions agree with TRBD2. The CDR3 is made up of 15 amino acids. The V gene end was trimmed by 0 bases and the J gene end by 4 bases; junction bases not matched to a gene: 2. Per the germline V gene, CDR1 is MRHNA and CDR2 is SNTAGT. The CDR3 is CASSDSGGSTGELFF. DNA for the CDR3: TGTGCCAGCAGTGACTCGGGAGGGAGCACCGGGGAGCTGTTTTTT.

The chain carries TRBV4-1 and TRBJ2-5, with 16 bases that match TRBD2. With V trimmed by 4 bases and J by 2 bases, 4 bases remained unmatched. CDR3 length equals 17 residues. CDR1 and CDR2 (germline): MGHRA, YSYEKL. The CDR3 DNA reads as TGCGCCAGCAGCCTGGGACTAGCGGGGGGGGGACAAGAGACCCAGTACTTC. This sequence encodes CASSLGLAGGGQETQYF.

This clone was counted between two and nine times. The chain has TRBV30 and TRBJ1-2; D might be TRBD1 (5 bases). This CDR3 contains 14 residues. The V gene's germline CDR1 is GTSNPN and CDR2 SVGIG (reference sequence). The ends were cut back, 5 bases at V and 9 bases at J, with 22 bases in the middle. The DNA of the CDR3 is TGTGCCTGGTATCGGAGGGACCTATATTACAGCTACACCTTC. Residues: CAWYRRDLYYSYTF.

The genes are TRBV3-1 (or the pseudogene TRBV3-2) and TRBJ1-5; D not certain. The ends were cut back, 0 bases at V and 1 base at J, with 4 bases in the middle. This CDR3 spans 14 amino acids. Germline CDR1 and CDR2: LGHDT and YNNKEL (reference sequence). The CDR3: CASSQELSNQPQHF. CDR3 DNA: TGTGCCAGCAGCCAAGAGCTAAGCAATCAGCCCCAGCATTTT.